These 23 T cell receptor beta chains share one sample of origin, sequenced in a study of blood T cell repertoires in COVID-19. Here immunoSEQ multiplex PCR was the method, and the copy in TCRdb shows in-frame clones only, minus some. The sample has tens of thousands of clones, 80% to 95% seen once. Sequencing was done on a sample of peripheral blood. All receptors come from a man aged 45-60 years with active COVID-19.

The chain uses TRBV11-2 and TRBJ1-3; 8 nucleotides line up with TRBD1. The CDR3 runs 15 residues. CDR1 is SGHAT, CDR2 FQNNGV, per germline. The ends lost 4 bases at V and 0 bases at J; junction bases unmatched: 2. CDR3 sequence: CASSSTGGSGNTIYF. In DNA form, the CDR3 reads TGTGCCAGCAGCTCTACAGGGGGCTCTGGAAACACCATATATTTT.

The V call is TRBV29-1, the J call TRBJ1-5; 9 nucleotides align to TRBD1. The CDR3 loop spans 15 amino acids. CDR1 is SQVTM and CDR2 is ANQGSEA in the germline V gene. V lost 6 bases to trimming and J lost 0 bases; unmatched junction nucleotides: 6. Written as DNA, the CDR3 is TGCAGCGTCAAACAGGGGGCCGGTAGCAATCAGCCCCAGCATTTT. This translates into CSVKQGAGSNQPQHF.

The chain uses TRBV10-3 and TRBJ2-7, with TRBD2 as a possible D gene (6 bases). The ends were cut back, 4 bases at V and 1 base at J, with 8 bases in the middle. This CDR3 has 13 amino acids. CDR1 and CDR2 from the germline V gene are ENHRY and SYGVKD. CDR3 protein: CAISGGVSYEQYF. In nucleotides, the CDR3 is TGTGCCATCAGTGGGGGGGTTTCCTACGAGCAGTACTTC.

This clone showed up just a few times. The J gene is TRBJ2-7, the V gene TRBV7-2; 7 bases are a match to TRBD2. This CDR3 is 14 amino acids long. Trimming took 1 base from V and 3 from J; bases not matched to a gene: 3. Germline CDR1 reads SGHTA; CDR2 reads FQGNSA. Written as DNA, the CDR3 is TGTGCCAGCAGCTTAGGCCCTAGCGGCTACGAGCAGTACTTC. Its translation: CASSLGPSGYEQYF. Full variable domain (remainder filled in from reference TRBV7-2 and TRBJ2-7): GAGVSQSPSNKVTEKGKDVELRCDPISGHTALYWYRQSLGQGLEFLIYFQGNSAPDKSGLPSDRFSAERTGGSVSTLTIQRTQQEDSAVYLCASSLGPSGYEQYFGPGTRLTVT.

In this sample, this clone turned up once. The V call is TRBV19, the J call TRBJ2-2; TRBD1 aligns across 10 bases. Germline values: CDR1 LNHDA, CDR2 SQIVND (reference sequence). The CDR3 has 14 residues. The V segment lost 7 bases and the J segment 9 bases; nucleotides outside the gene matches: 8. DNA for the CDR3: TGTGCCAGTATGGGGACAGGGGTCAAGCGGGAGCTGTTTTTT. Translated: CASMGTGVKRELFF.

The chain combines TRBV7-2 with TRBJ2-2; TRBD1 is a possible D gene (5 bases). V lost 4 bases, J lost 6 bases, and 15 bases lay in between. This CDR3 has 15 amino acids. Germline V gene sequence: CDR1 SGHTA, CDR2 FQGNSA. The CDR3 loop is CASSSHQGVPGELFF. CDR3 sequence (DNA): TGTGCCAGCAGCTCCCACCAAGGGGTTCCCGGGGAGCTGTTTTTT. Drawing the rest from reference TRBV7-2 and TRBJ2-2, the complete variable domain is GAGVSQSPSNKVTEKGKDVELRCDPISGHTALYWYRQSLGQGLEFLIYFQGNSAPDKSGLPSDRFSAERTGGSVSTLTIQRTQQEDSAVYLCASSSHQGVPGELFFGEGSRLTVL.

This clone was seen more than once but under ten times. CDR3 in DNA: TGTGCCAGCAGCTTAGGACTAGCTTTCACAGATACGCAGTATTTT. Protein product: CASSLGLAFTDTQYF. The chain recombines TRBV7-3 with TRBJ2-3; 8 bases map to TRBD2. V gave up 2 bases and J gave up 2 bases; unmatched junction bases: 3. The germline V gene has CDR1 SGHTA and CDR2 FQGTGA. This CDR3 spans 15 amino acids.

The sample holds one count of this clone. The V and J genes are TRBV19 and TRBJ2-1; tentatively, D is TRBD2 (6 bases). Trimming removed 6 bases from V and 4 bases from J, with 10 bases in between. The CDR3 is made up of 13 amino acids. Germline CDR1 LNHDA, CDR2 SQIVND (reference sequence). The CDR3 bases are TGTGCCAGTAGGGCTAGCGTATACAATGAGCAGTTCTTC. As protein: CASRASVYNEQFF.

The chain couples TRBV6-5 to TRBJ1-6; D uncertain. The CDR3 spans 15 residues. Germline V gene sequence: CDR1 MNHEY, CDR2 SVGAGI. The V end lost 7 bases, the J end lost 6 bases, and 16 bases lay between the germline ends. CDR3 sequence reads: CASKPSFRANSPLHF. For the CDR3, the DNA is TGTGCCAGCAAGCCGTCGTTCCGTGCTAATTCACCCCTCCACTTT.

The CDR3 DNA reads as TGTGCCAGCAGCTTAGGACAGGGGAATGGGCAGCCCCAGCATTTT. This encodes CASSLGQGNGQPQHF. V and J are TRBV7-2 and TRBJ1-5, with 8 nucleotides matching TRBD1. This CDR3 is 15 amino acids long. Germline V gene data show CDR1 as SGHTA and CDR2 as FQGNSA. V was clipped by 1 base and J by 7 bases; unmatched bases: 6. The full variable domain, its missing parts supplied by reference TRBV7-2 and TRBJ1-5, is GAGVSQSPSNKVTEKGKDVELRCDPISGHTALYWYRQSLGQGLEFLIYFQGNSAPDKSGLPSDRFSAERTGGSVSTLTIQRTQQEDSAVYLCASSLGQGNGQPQHFGDGTRLSIL.

V gene TRBV19 combines with J gene TRBJ2-4; 11 bases line up with TRBD2. The germline V gene has CDR1 LNHDA and CDR2 SQIVND (reference sequence). Unmatched junction bases numbered 2, after V lost 6 bases and J lost 4 bases. The CDR3 contains 14 residues. The CDR3 here is CASRGLAGKNIQYF. DNA of the CDR3: TGTGCCAGTAGAGGACTAGCGGGTAAAAACATTCAGTACTTC.

V and J are TRBV6-1 and TRBJ1-6, with 7 bases identical to TRBD1. CDR1 and CDR2 (germline): MNHNS, SASEGT. The trim removed 1 base at V and 0 bases at J, leaving 6 bases unmatched. The CDR3 has 18 amino acids. CDR3 loop: CASSEEGQDTSYNSPLHF. In DNA, the CDR3 is TGTGCCAGCAGTGAAGAAGGACAGGATACCTCCTATAATTCACCCCTCCACTTT.

This sequence joins TRBV3-1 (or the pseudogene TRBV3-2) and TRBJ2-7, with 10 bases identical to TRBD1. V trimming: 0 bases; J trimming: 4 bases; junction bases outside the gene matches: 3. This CDR3 contains 15 residues. Germline assignment: CDR1 LGHDT and CDR2 YNNKEL (reference sequence). The CDR3 reads CASSQDRTGGYEQYF. Written as DNA, the CDR3 is TGTGCCAGCAGCCAAGATCGGACAGGGGGGTACGAGCAGTACTTC.

The J gene is TRBJ2-5, the V gene TRBV6-5; no definite D call. CDR1 is MNHEY, CDR2 SVGAGI, per germline. The CDR3 loop spans 11 amino acids. Trimming pared 6 bases from V and 5 bases from J, leaving 7 bases between. CDR3 sequence: CASSHGETQYF. The CDR3, as DNA: TGTGCCAGCAGCCACGGGGAGACCCAGTACTTC.

The genes are TRBV5-4 and TRBJ1-4; D is undetermined. CDR3 length equals 14 residues. V gave up 1 base and J gave up 8 bases, with 12 bases separating them. In germline, CDR1 is SGHNT, CDR2 YYREEE (reference sequence). The CDR3 sequence: CASSLPAVGEKLFF. Here the CDR3 DNA reads TGTGCCAGCAGCTTGCCGGCGGTTGGGGAAAAACTGTTTTTT.

The chain carries TRBV6-2 or TRBV6-3 and TRBJ1-2, with no clear D. The germline V gene has CDR1 MNHEY and CDR2 SVGEGT. The CDR3 is 13 residues long. Deletions cut 4 bases from V and 6 bases from J, with 12 bases between. The chain's CDR3 is CASSWAQVNGYTF. The CDR3 bases are TGTGCCAGCAGTTGGGCGCAGGTCAATGGCTACACCTTC.

A word on this clone: Additional DNA sequences in this sample encode the identical CDR3. V and J are TRBV29-1 and TRBJ1-1; 9 nucleotides align to TRBD1. Germline CDR1 SQVTM, CDR2 ANQGSEA. This CDR3 region has 12 residues. V was clipped by 6 bases and J by 3 bases; unmatched bases: 2. CDR3 amino acids: CSVGQGYTEAFF. CDR3 DNA sequence: TGCAGCGTCGGACAGGGGTACACTGAAGCTTTCTTT.

V and J are TRBV25-1 and TRBJ2-1; a weak D match, TRBD2 (6 bases). CDR1 MGHDK and CDR2 SYGVNS come from the germline V gene. V was cut by 2 bases and J by 7 bases, with 12 bases left in between. The CDR3 has 14 residues. DNA for the CDR3: TGTGCCAGCAGTGAAGTATCAGGGAGGAATGAGCAGTTCTTC. It codes for CASSEVSGRNEQFF.

This chain links TRBV4-1 with TRBJ2-3; 10 nucleotides match TRBD2. The CDR3 sequence is 17 residues long. Germline V gene lookup returns CDR1 MGHRA and CDR2 YSYEKL. V shed 2 bases, J shed 0 bases, and the junction held 5 bases outside the gene matches. DNA of the CDR3: TGCGCCAGCAGCCAACCCACGACTAGCGGGAGCACAGATACGCAGTATTTT. Translation: CASSQPTTSGSTDTQYF.

On this clone itself: The junction and the germline gene differ at one end; a read error may be behind it. This chain joins TRBV12-3 or TRBV12-4 and TRBJ1-1; D remains unclear. The CDR3 has 11 amino acids. CDR3 sequence: CASGYGGRTGF. CDR3 in DNA: TGTGCCAGCGGATATGGAGGGAGAACGGGGTTT.

This chain links TRBV27 with TRBJ2-3, with a weak D call TRBD1 (5 bases). Germline-derived CDR1 and CDR2 are MNHEY and SMNVEV (reference sequence). The CDR3 consists of 15 residues. Trimming removed 2 bases at V and 7 bases at J, with 16 bases between. CDR3 DNA: TGTGCCAGCAGTTTACCCGCGCAGGGTGGAAATACGCAGTATTTT. As protein: CASSLPAQGGNTQYF.

The V gene is TRBV4-3, the J gene TRBJ2-3; 10 nucleotides agree with TRBD1. The CDR3 spans 16 residues. The ends lost 2 bases at V and 2 bases at J; junction bases unmatched: 4. Germline loops: CDR1 LGHNA, CDR2 YSLEER. The CDR3 sequence: CASSQTGTGATDTQYF. In DNA form, the CDR3 reads TGCGCCAGCAGCCAAACCGGGACAGGGGCCACAGATACGCAGTATTTT.

The V and J genes are TRBV5-8 and TRBJ2-7; 8 nucleotides align to TRBD1. Trimming removed 3 bases from V and 6 bases from J; junction bases left unmatched: 2. CDR3 length: 12 residues. CDR1 and CDR2 (germline): SGHTS, YDEGEE. The CDR3 region has the DNA TGTGCCAGCAGCTCCAGGGGGCGCGAGCAGTACTTC. This translates into CASSSRGREQYF.